One and the same sample provided the 22 T cell receptor beta chains below, sequenced in a study of diagnostic markers for celiac disease. From the reads, TCRdb lists one entry per CDR3 protein and no DNA. This sample contains about 7,500 distinct CDR3 sequences. Sequencing input: either unsorted cells or a sorted T cell fraction (not recorded which). The receptors were gathered from a human donor. This table probably holds off-target reads from a library built for another chain.

This chain joins TRBV27 and TRBJ2-3; TCRdb gives TRBD2 as the D gene, but with no DNA this cannot be confirmed. CDR1 and CDR2 (germline): MNHEY, SMNVEV (reference sequence). The CDR3 is made up of 14 amino acids. This CDR3 reads CASSLAGGSDTQYF.

This clonotype shows up as medium-sized by frequency. The V call is TRBV2, the J call TRBJ2-5; TCRdb's assignment of TRBD1 cannot be checked, as there is no DNA. Germline V CDR1 and CDR2: SNHLY, FYNNEI. CDR3 length equals 17 residues. CDR3: CASSPGTGGLGVETQYF. Complete variable domain (other parts from reference TRBV2 and TRBJ2-5): EPEVTQTPSHQVTQMGQEVILRCVPISNHLYFYWYRQILGQKVEFLVSFYNNEISEKSEIFDDQFSVERPDGSNFTLKIRSTKLEDSAMYFCASSPGTGGLGVETQYFGPGTRLLVL.

This clonotype registers medium-sized by frequency. The chain joins TRBV7-2 to TRBJ2-2; TCRdb calls TRBD2, which cannot be checked without DNA. Looked up from germline, CDR1 is SGHTA and CDR2 is FQGNSA. CDR3 length equals 13 residues. The CDR3 spells CASSLLLAGELFF.

Considering frequency, this clonotype is medium-sized. The V gene is TRBV29-1, the J gene TRBJ1-3; without DNA, the TCRdb call of TRBD1 cannot be checked. This CDR3 has 15 residues. CDR1 is SQVTM, CDR2 ANQGSEA, per germline. The CDR3 sequence is CSAQDRSTSGNTIYF.

This CDR3 reads CASSSGQPNTEAFF. This chain uses TRBV5-1 with TRBJ1-1. Germline CDR1 reads SGHRS; CDR2 reads YFSETQ. There are 14 residues in the CDR3.

Judged by frequency, this clonotype is medium-sized. V usage is TRBV18 and J usage is TRBJ2-1. Germline CDR1 is KGHSH and CDR2 is LQKENI. The CDR3 spans 11 residues. CDR3 sequence: CASSLQSEQFF.

The rearrangement joins TRBV12-3 or TRBV12-4 to TRBJ1-1; with no DNA, the TCRdb D assignment of TRBD1 cannot be verified. The CDR3 is 13 amino acids. CDR3 residues: CASSPAPNTEAFF.

The genes are TRBV5-1 and TRBJ1-2; there is no DNA to check the TCRdb D call of TRBD1. CDR3 length: 14 amino acids. Germline V CDR1 and CDR2: SGHRS, YFSETQ. CDR3 protein: CASSNAGTGFGYTF.

The rearrangement uses TRBV29-1 and TRBJ2-5. This CDR3 is built from 12 residues. Germline lookup yields CDR1 SQVTM and CDR2 ANQGSEA. The CDR3 sequence: CSVAWVQETQYF.

V and J are TRBV7-3 and TRBJ2-2. CDR3 length: 12 residues. Germline CDR1 reads SGHTA; CDR2 reads FQGTGA. The CDR3 sequence is CASSLATGELFF.

The chain joins TRBV27 to TRBJ2-7; the D call of TRBD2 rests on TCRdb alone, since no DNA is present to check it. The germline gives CDR1 MNHEY, CDR2 SMNVEV (reference sequence). CDR3 length: 15 amino acids. The CDR3 loop reads CASSWTSGSGHEQYF.

This chain uses TRBV9 with TRBJ2-7. The CDR3 is made up of 12 amino acids. The germline V gene encodes CDR1 SGDLS and CDR2 YYNGEE. The CDR3 loop reads CASSVGDHEQYF.

Judged by frequency, this clonotype is medium-sized (0.01 to 0.1%). This chain uses TRBV28 with TRBJ1-5. In germline, CDR1 is MDHEN, CDR2 SYDVKM. The CDR3 loop spans 15 amino acids. CDR3 sequence reads: CASSSVDSWNQPQHF.

This chain connects TRBV5-1 to TRBJ1-3. CDR1 SGHRS and CDR2 YFSETQ come from the germline V gene. The CDR3 is made up of 13 amino acids. The chain's CDR3 is CASSNPSGNTIYF.

The rearrangement links TRBV6-1 to TRBJ1-5; the TRBD1 assignment by TCRdb is unverifiable without DNA. The V gene's germline CDR1 is MNHNS and CDR2 SASEGT. This CDR3 is 14 amino acids long. CDR3 sequence reads: CASSLPPVTVIQHF.

This chain connects TRBV6-1 to TRBJ1-5; the D gene TCRdb calls, TRBD1, cannot be checked with no DNA. CDR3 length: 14 amino acids. CDR1 is MNHNS and CDR2 is SASEGT in the germline V gene. CDR3: CASSASGGNQPQHF.

The chain employs TRBV5-1 and TRBJ2-3; TCRdb names TRBD1, which stays unverified in the absence of DNA. The CDR3 has 15 amino acids. CDR1 is SGHRS and CDR2 is YFSETQ in the germline V gene. The CDR3 spells CASSPQGAYTDTQYF. Variable domain in full (rest from reference TRBV5-1 and TRBJ2-3): KAGVTQTPRYLIKTRGQQVTLSCSPISGHRSVSWYQQTPGQGLQFLFEYFSETQRNKGNFPGRFSGRQFSNSRSEMNVSTLELGDSALYLCASSPQGAYTDTQYFGPGTRLTVL.

The rearrangement uses TRBV6-2 or TRBV6-3 and TRBJ2-1; TCRdb selects TRBD2, and the lack of DNA leaves this call unchecked. The CDR3 has 19 amino acids. Germline assignment: CDR1 MNHEY and CDR2 SVGEGT. The CDR3 region is CASSFPSSGRGSSYNEQFF.

This clonotype ranks as medium-sized in terms of frequency. This chain joins TRBV6-6 and TRBJ2-3; with no DNA, the TCRdb D assignment of TRBD2 cannot be verified. From germline, CDR1 is MNHNY and CDR2 SVGAGI (reference sequence). The CDR3 extends over 15 amino acids. CDR3 loop: CASAFHRTAADTQYF.

The genes are TRBV20-1 and TRBJ1-2; the TRBD1 assignment by TCRdb is unverifiable without DNA. This CDR3 has 13 residues. Germline CDR1 is DFQATT and CDR2 is SNEGSKA (reference sequence). The CDR3 is CSARSDRGLGYTF.

The chain joins TRBV2 to TRBJ2-2; TCRdb indicates TRBD1, and absent DNA this call remains unverified. CDR3 length: 15 amino acids. Germline CDR1 is SNHLY and CDR2 is FYNNEI. CDR3 sequence reads: CASSDGGKDTGELFF.

The chain links TRBV7-2 to TRBJ2-1; without DNA, the TCRdb call of TRBD2 cannot be checked. CDR3 length equals 17 residues. CDR1 SGHTA and CDR2 FQGNSA come from the germline V gene. The CDR3 region is CASRENGAGRSYNEQFF.